This TCR beta chain derives from a study of blood T cell repertoires in COVID-19. About the research overall: T cells, B-cell-depleted T cells, or PBMCs supplied cDNA or gDNA.

Assay: immunoSEQ multiplex PCR; the TCRdb copy retains only in-frame clones and omits some. This table holds 350,000 to 400,000 clones, roughly 90% found once. The germline V gene has CDR1 LNHDA and CDR2 SQIVND (reference sequence). The V end was cut by 3 bases, the J end by 6 bases, with 14 bases between. The CDR3 runs to 14 residues. In this sample, this clone turned up once. Adults between about 18 and 89 years of age took part from 20 to 25 US areas. Two negative PCRs, clearance, or symptom resolution characterized the recovered Cohort 3 donors. The rearrangement uses TRBV19 and TRBJ1-2, with TRBD1 as a possible D gene (5 bases). The TCR originated in a woman between 25 and 40 years old who had recovered from COVID-19. The sequencing input was PBMCs or T cells enriched from blood (not recorded which). The CDR3 DNA is TGTGCCAGTAGTATTGGAGGGGCCTATAATGGCTACACCTTC. Amino acid sequence: CASSIGGAYNGYTF.